One sample yielded the 13 T cell receptor beta chains listed below, sequenced in a study of Ad26.COV2.S vaccination and SARS-CoV-2 variants. Method: immunoSEQ multiplex PCR; TCRdb's copy keeps in-frame clones and lacks some. The sample contains roughly 500,000 clones, around nine tenths of which appear only once. The sample's treatment: roughly 18 received Ad26.COV2.S at low or high dose, single or two shots; about 5 received placebo; per-sample allocation not given. All samples were drawn on day 63, counting from the first vaccine or placebo injection. The sample here was peripheral blood, taken in a trial of Ad26.COV2.S vaccine versus placebo. The receptors were sampled from a person aged 18-65 years who received the Ad26.COV2.S COVID-19 vaccine or a placebo.

The chain links TRBV30 to TRBJ1-5; D is undetermined. Germline loops: CDR1 GTSNPN, CDR2 SVGIG (reference sequence). V shed 6 bases and J shed 4 bases, with 10 bases lying between them. The CDR3 has 12 residues. The CDR3 DNA is TGTGCCTGCGCCCCCCCGAATCAGCCCCAGCATTTT. Its translation: CACAPPNQPQHF.

The chain joins TRBV15 to TRBJ2-3, with TRBD2 matching 8 bases. V lost 8 bases to trimming and J lost 5 bases; unmatched junction nucleotides: 12. The CDR3 consists of 15 residues. From germline, CDR1 is LNHNV and CDR2 YYDKDF (reference sequence). The CDR3 DNA reads TGTGCCACCGGGCAGGACGGGAGGGCGGGAGATACGCAGTATTTT. Amino acids: CATGQDGRAGDTQYF.

This chain uses TRBV5-5 with TRBJ1-2; D ambiguous. Trimming removed 4 bases from V and 0 bases from J, with 7 bases in between. The CDR3 has 13 amino acids. The germline CDR1 and CDR2 sequences are SGHKS and YYEKEE (reference sequence). The CDR3 DNA follows: TGTGCCAGCAGCGCGAAGGCTAACTATGGCTACACCTTC. This sequence encodes CASSAKANYGYTF.

The genes are TRBV11-2 and TRBJ2-7; D ambiguous. The CDR3 loop spans 11 amino acids. The V end was cut by 4 bases, the J end by 2 bases, with 3 bases between. Per the germline V gene, CDR1 is SGHAT and CDR2 is FQNNGV. The CDR3 DNA sequence: TGTGCCAGCAGCTCGGCCTACGAGCAGTACTTC. Amino acids: CASSSAYEQYF.

This sequence joins TRBV28 and TRBJ2-3; 9 nucleotides match TRBD2. The V and J ends lost 5 bases and 6 bases, in that order; junction bases with no gene match: 9. In germline, CDR1 is MDHEN, CDR2 SYDVKM. The CDR3 is 15 residues long. CDR3 nucleotide sequence: TGTGCCAGCAGTCCTCTAGCGGGAAAAGAGGATACGCAGTATTTT. It is translated as CASSPLAGKEDTQYF.

This chain uses TRBV11-3 with TRBJ2-2, with unresolved D. Per germline, CDR1 SGHNT and CDR2 YENEEA. The V gene lost 4 bases and the J gene lost 0 bases, with 9 bases spanning the gap. The CDR3 loop spans 15 amino acids. The CDR3 region is CASSSAASNTGELFF. The CDR3 DNA follows: TGTGCCAGCAGCTCTGCAGCGTCGAACACCGGGGAGCTGTTTTTT. The variable domain in full, completed from reference TRBV11-3 and TRBJ2-2, reads EAGVVQSPRYKIIEKKQPVAFWCNPISGHNTLYWYLQNLGQGPELLIRYENEEAVDDSQLPKDRFSAERLKGVDSTLKIQPAELGDSAVYLCASSSAASNTGELFFGEGSRLTVL.

The chain has TRBV7-9 and TRBJ2-3, with 12 positions matching TRBD1. This CDR3 region has 15 residues. The V and J ends lost 5 bases and 10 bases, in that order; junction bases with no gene match: 10. Germline V lookup: CDR1 SEHNR, CDR2 FQNEAQ (reference sequence). In DNA, the CDR3 is TGTGCCAGCAGCCGAACCGGGACAGGGGGCCTAGCGCAGTATTTT. Translation gives CASSRTGTGGLAQYF.

The chain uses TRBV7-2 and TRBJ2-1; perhaps TRBD2 as D (5 bases). The CDR3 has 11 residues. Between the trimmed V and J ends, which lost 6 bases and 10 bases, there was a span of 10 bases. Germline V lookup: CDR1 SGHTA, CDR2 FQGNSA. CDR3: CASSAPGEQFF. In nucleotides, the CDR3 is TGTGCCAGCAGTGCCCCGGGGGAGCAGTTCTTC.

This chain links TRBV2 with TRBJ1-4, with 8 bases identical to TRBD1. In germline, CDR1 is SNHLY, CDR2 FYNNEI. Trimming took 6 bases from V and 6 from J; bases not matched to a gene: 6. This CDR3 has 14 amino acids. CDR3 protein: CASSWTGRDEKLFF. For the CDR3, the DNA is TGTGCCAGCAGCTGGACAGGGCGGGATGAAAAACTGTTTTTT.

This chain joins TRBV10-3 and TRBJ1-1; TRBD1 is a possible D gene (5 bases). The CDR3 loop spans 15 amino acids. The V gene lost 5 bases and the J gene lost 0 bases, with 13 bases spanning the gap. The germline gives CDR1 ENHRY, CDR2 SYGVKD. CDR3 in DNA: TGTGCCATCAGTACTACCAGGGTGTTGAACACTGAAGCTTTCTTT. Protein: CAISTTRVLNTEAFF.

This chain connects TRBV3-1 (or the pseudogene TRBV3-2) to TRBJ2-5, with D uncertain. This CDR3 region has 13 residues. Germline CDR1 reads LGHDT; CDR2 reads YNNKEL (reference sequence). Trimming shortened V by 1 base and J by 2 bases, and 5 bases separated the two germline ends. The CDR3 region is CASSQVPQETQYF. The CDR3 bases are TGTGCCAGCAGCCAAGTCCCGCAAGAGACCCAGTACTTC.

The gene calls are TRBV29-1 and TRBJ2-7, with D perhaps matching TRBD2 (6 bases). V lost 5 bases and J lost 7, with 24 bases in between. Germline CDR1 is SQVTM and CDR2 is ANQGSEA. The CDR3 is 15 residues long. The CDR3 loop is CSVSLGPGTLGEQYF. Here the CDR3 DNA reads TGCAGCGTTAGCTTGGGCCCCGGGACTCTGGGGGAGCAGTACTTC.

The J gene is TRBJ2-5, the V gene TRBV5-1, with D possibly TRBD1 on 6 matching bases. The germline CDR1 and CDR2 sequences are SGHRS and YFSETQ. The CDR3 totals 14 residues. V was pared by 4 bases and J by 1 base, with 11 bases between. In nucleotides, the CDR3 is TGCGCCAGCAGCCCACGGACAGCCCAAGAGACCCAGTACTTC. Protein product: CASSPRTAQETQYF.